The source of this T cell receptor (beta chain) is a study of T cells after somatic rescue of genetic block. Clones were sequenced by immunoSEQ multiplex PCR, and TCRdb holds only the in-frame ones, with some missing. The repertoire includes about 88,000 clones, approximately 90% of them detected once, and about 1.5% sits in the top ten. Trimming removed 7 bases at V and 10 bases at J, with 20 bases between. This CDR3 region has 14 residues. The germline gives CDR1 MNHEY, CDR2 SMNVEV (reference sequence). This chain joins TRBV27 and TRBJ2-1; D is perhaps TRBD2 (7 bases). This TCR was sampled from a woman aged 18-30 years. Sequencing used peripheral blood mononuclear cells (PBMCs). The CDR3 loop reads CASTALGRGTEQFF. DNA of the CDR3: TGTGCCAGCACCGCCTTGGGGAGGGGGACCGAGCAGTTCTTC.